Listed below are T cell receptor beta chains from one sample, sequenced in a study of T cell repertoires and HLA-DP antigens. Measured with immunoSEQ multiplex PCR; TCRdb has only the in-frame clones, and not every one. The sample records under 3,000 clones, 71% being singletons. Sequencing input: CD137- CD4+ T cells from cultured PBMCs. The receptor set was obtained from a man aged 55 to 69 in good health and CMV-seronegative. CDR3s include the opening cysteine and the closing phenylalanine or tryptophan. Each record gives: clone size, D gene, J gene, V gene, CDR3 protein, CDR3 DNA. D genes are given only for firm matches. The listing skips clone size in some rows; elsewhere it reads once, few, many or a size class.

size: -; D: -; J: TRBJ2-2; V: TRBV5-1; CDR3: CASSLTGARTGELFF; DNA: TGCGCCAGCAGCCTCACGGGGGCTCGCACCGGGGAGCTGTTTTTT
size: -; D: -; J: TRBJ1-2; V: TRBV7-2; CDR3: CASSLEISGYTF; DNA: TGTGCCAGCAGCTTAGAGATAAGCGGCTACACCTTC
size: -; D: TRBD2; J: TRBJ2-1; V: TRBV5-6; CDR3: CASSLRVLAGAVEQFF; DNA: TGTGCCAGCAGCTTGCGCGTGCTAGCGGGAGCAGTTGAGCAGTTCTTC
size: few; D: TRBD1; J: TRBJ1-6; V: TRBV5-6; CDR3: CASSLTPGQNSPLHF; DNA: TGTGCCAGCAGCTTAACGCCGGGACAGAATTCACCCCTCCACTTT
size: few; D: TRBD1; J: TRBJ2-3; V: TRBV7-8; CDR3: CASSLAKGALRADTQYF; DNA: TGTGCCAGCAGCTTAGCGAAGGGGGCGCTGAGGGCAGATACGCAGTATTTT
size: -; D: -; J: TRBJ1-5; V: TRBV30; CDR3: CAWSRRGGNQPQHF; DNA: TGTGCCTGGAGTCGGAGGGGAGGCAATCAGCCCCAGCATTTT
size: -; D: TRBD1; J: TRBJ1-3; V: TRBV5-1; CDR3: CASSQGQGANTIYF; DNA: TGCGCCAGCAGCCAGGGACAGGGGGCTAACACCATATATTTT
size: -; D: -; J: TRBJ2-3; V: TRBV5-6; CDR3: CASSLISTTDTQYF; DNA: TGTGCCAGCAGCTTGATAAGCACCACAGATACGCAGTATTTT
size: -; D: -; J: TRBJ1-5; V: TRBV5-1; CDR3: CASSLMGGNQPQHF; DNA: TGCGCCAGCAGCTTGATGGGAGGCAATCAGCCCCAGCATTTT
size: -; D: TRBD2; J: TRBJ2-3; V: TRBV5-1; CDR3: CASSLGLAGGSSTDTQYF; DNA: TGCGCCAGCAGCTTGGGACTAGCGGGGGGGTCTAGCACAGATACGCAGTATTTT
size: -; D: -; J: TRBJ2-2; V: TRBV11-3; CDR3: CASSRGGANTGELFF; DNA: TGTGCCAGCAGCCGCGGGGGCGCGAACACCGGGGAGCTGTTTTTT
size: -; D: -; J: TRBJ1-5; V: TRBV5-6; CDR3: CASSLSEGALYSNQPQHF; DNA: TGTGCCAGCAGCCTCAGCGAAGGGGCCCTATATAGCAATCAGCCCCAGCATTTT
size: once; D: -; J: TRBJ1-1; V: TRBV2; CDR3: CASKRPGETEAFF; DNA: TGTGCCAGCAAAAGGCCAGGGGAAACTGAAGCTTTCTTT
size: few; D: -; J: TRBJ1-2; V: TRBV6-5; CDR3: CASKGRGYGYTF; DNA: TGTGCCAGCAAGGGCAGGGGCTATGGCTACACCTTC
size: -; D: TRBD1; J: TRBJ1-2; V: TRBV6-1; CDR3: CATIDRRTGHGYTF; DNA: TGTGCCACCATTGATCGCCGGACAGGGCATGGCTACACCTTC
size: -; D: -; J: TRBJ2-3; V: TRBV6-1; CDR3: CASSGLTSTDTQYF; DNA: TGTGCCAGCAGTGGGTTGACTAGCACAGATACGCAGTATTTT
size: few; D: TRBD1; J: TRBJ1-2; V: TRBV11-3; CDR3: CASSLGRGWNYGYTF; DNA: TGTGCCAGCAGCTTAGGCAGGGGGTGGAACTATGGCTACACCTTC
size: -; D: TRBD1; J: TRBJ1-6; V: TRBV28; CDR3: CASSSRQGGNSPLHF; DNA: TGTGCCAGCAGTTCCCGACAGGGTGGTAATTCACCCCTCCACTTT
size: -; D: -; J: TRBJ1-5; V: TRBV10-3; CDR3: CASSGLGTLGSNQPQHF; DNA: TGTGCCAGCAGTGGGCTCGGGACACTCGGCAGCAATCAGCCCCAGCATTTT
size: medium-sized; D: -; J: TRBJ2-5; V: TRBV6-6; CDR3: CASSYGGAAETQYF; DNA: TGTGCCAGCAGTTACGGGGGGGCCGCAGAGACCCAGTACTTC